Included here is one T cell receptor (beta chain) sequence, with context. Its antigen remains undetermined. Base-call qualities are not available, and no considerably larger clone is one nucleotide away. This sample is part of a study of metastatic and nonmetastatic thyroid tumors (dated by TCRdb to 2019 to 2021). Broadly, across the study: Repertoires were compared across peripheral blood and tumor or nodule tissue samples from malignant and benign thyroid patients. Summary of the overall study and its limitations: In both blood and tumor samples, TCR beta diversity was reported to be significantly higher in malignant tumors than in benign nodules.

The library relied on PCR. These reads were obtained on an Illumina HiSeq 4000. The TCR beta-chain CDR3 region of each patient was profiled by high-throughput sequencing. As for how the authors treated the data: Drawing on CDR3 differences between clinicopathological groups, the researchers built a classifier meant to tell apart patients with distant-metastatic papillary thyroid cancer. The Shannon index was used to measure repertoire diversity, and the Morisita-Horn index was used to measure how similar tumor and blood repertoires were. The public reads were reprocessed in TCRdb via fastp at Q25 and MiXCR, keeping in-frame beta chains. TCRdb's processing, not the authors', yielded these V and J calls. This sample comprises about 20,000 clones, more than 30% of them detected only once. The ten most abundant clones make up over 20% of the sample. None of the patients had been given any treatment before thyroid surgery. Patient clinical samples collected from the early 2010s to the late 2010s were retrospectively analysed using T-cell receptor beta sequencing.

The CDR3, cysteine through phenylalanine, is 14 amino acids long. Only CDR3 DNA is held: 42 bases, read in frame from base 1. CDR1 and CDR2, looked up from the germline V gene, are MNHEY and SVGEGT. V trim: 7 bases; J trim: 7 bases; unmatched bases: 11. The sequence came from a female donor with papillary thyroid cancer or a benign thyroid nodule (not recorded which). Some clones in this sample may be carry-over from other donors' samples. Sequencing used tumor tissue. This receptor chain uses TRBV6-2 or TRBV6-3 and TRBJ2-7, and 9 junction bases match TRBD2. The CDR3 region reads CASISSGRYREQYF. The nucleotide sequence is TGTGCCAGCATAAGTAGCGGGAGATATCGGGAGCAGTACTTC.